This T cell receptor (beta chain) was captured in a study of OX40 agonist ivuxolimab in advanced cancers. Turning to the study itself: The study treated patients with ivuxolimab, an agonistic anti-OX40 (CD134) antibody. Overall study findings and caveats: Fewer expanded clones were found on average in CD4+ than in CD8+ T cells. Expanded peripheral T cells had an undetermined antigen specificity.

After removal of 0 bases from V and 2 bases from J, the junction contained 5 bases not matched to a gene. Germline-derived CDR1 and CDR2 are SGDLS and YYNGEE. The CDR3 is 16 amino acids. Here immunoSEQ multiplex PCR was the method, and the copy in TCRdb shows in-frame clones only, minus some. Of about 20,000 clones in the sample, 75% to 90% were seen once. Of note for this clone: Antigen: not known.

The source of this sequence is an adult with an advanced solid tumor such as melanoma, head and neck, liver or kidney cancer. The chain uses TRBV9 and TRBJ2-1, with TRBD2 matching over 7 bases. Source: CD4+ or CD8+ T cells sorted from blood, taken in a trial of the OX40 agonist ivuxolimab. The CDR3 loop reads CASSVDPSGTYNEQFF. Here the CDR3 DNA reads TGTGCCAGCAGCGTAGATCCTAGCGGAACCTACAATGAGCAGTTCTTC.